Listed below are T cell receptor beta chains from one sample, sequenced in a study of CD8+CD57+ T cells in acquired aplastic anemia. TCRdb ran MiXCR on the reads and lists one entry per CDR3 protein. The sample carries hundreds of thousands of distinct CDR3 sequences, under 40% recorded once. The source material was sorted CD4+, CD8+, or CD8+CD57+ T cells (not recorded which) from PBMCs. Receptors were obtained from a human donor with aplastic anemia. The CDR3 runs from the conserved cysteine through the conserved F or W. Fields, in order: D gene, V gene, clone size, J gene, CDR3 DNA, CDR3 protein. D genes are given only for firm matches. Clone size is stated in some rows and not others, as once, few, many or a class when expanded.

D gene: NA
V gene: TRBV11-2
clone size: many
J gene: TRBJ1-2
CDR3 DNA: TGTGCCAGCAGCAACAGAGGGACGGCTGAGTACTATGGCTACACCTTC
CDR3 protein: CASSNRGTAEYYGYTF

D gene: NA
V gene: TRBV3-1
clone size: NA
J gene: TRBJ2-3
CDR3 DNA: TGTGCCAGCAGCCAAGGCGCCAGCAGGAGGAGCACAGATACGCAGTATTTT
CDR3 protein: CASSQGASRRSTDTQYF

D gene: TRBD2
V gene: TRBV2
clone size: NA
J gene: TRBJ2-7
CDR3 DNA: TGTGCCAGCACTTCCGGGACTAGCACAGGCGAGCAGTACTTC
CDR3 protein: CASTSGTSTGEQYF

D gene: NA
V gene: TRBV9
clone size: NA
J gene: TRBJ1-2
CDR3 DNA: TGTGCCAGCAGCGTAGGAAGACCGAACTATGGCTACACCTTC
CDR3 protein: CASSVGRPNYGYTF

D gene: NA
V gene: TRBV29-1
clone size: many
J gene: TRBJ1-2
CDR3 DNA: TGCAGCGTTCGAGACAAGTACTATGGCTACACCTTC
CDR3 protein: CSVRDKYYGYTF

D gene: NA
V gene: TRBV5-1
clone size: few
J gene: TRBJ1-3
CDR3 DNA: TGCGCCAGCAGCCTGGAGACTTTCTCGGAGGGCGGAAACACCATATATTTT
CDR3 protein: CASSLETFSEGGNTIYF

D gene: NA
V gene: TRBV20-1
clone size: many
J gene: TRBJ1-5
CDR3 DNA: TGCAGTGCTAGTATGTCTTCGAGAGGGGCTCAGCCCCAGCATTTT
CDR3 protein: CSASMSSRGAQPQHF

D gene: NA
V gene: TRBV2
clone size: many
J gene: TRBJ2-7
CDR3 DNA: TGTGCCAGCAGTGGGATGACGTACGAGCAGTACTTC
CDR3 protein: CASSGMTYEQYF

D gene: TRBD1
V gene: TRBV7-2
clone size: many
J gene: TRBJ1-2
CDR3 DNA: TGTGCCAGCAGCCTAGGGAGGGACAGAACGACGAGGGGCTACACCTTC
CDR3 protein: CASSLGRDRTTRGYTF

D gene: NA
V gene: TRBV19
clone size: many
J gene: TRBJ1-2
CDR3 DNA: TGTGCCAGTAGTGCCGAAGCTAACTATGGCTACACCTTC
CDR3 protein: CASSAEANYGYTF

D gene: TRBD1
V gene: TRBV6-1
clone size: few
J gene: TRBJ1-5
CDR3 DNA: TGTGCCAGCAGTCTCCTTTTGGGACAGAGACATCAGCCCCAGCATTTT
CDR3 protein: CASSLLLGQRHQPQHF

D gene: NA
V gene: TRBV5-1
clone size: many
J gene: TRBJ2-6
CDR3 DNA: TGCGCCAGCAGCCAGACAGCCTCTGGGGCCAACGTCCTGACTTTC
CDR3 protein: CASSQTASGANVLTF

D gene: TRBD1
V gene: TRBV6-1
clone size: few
J gene: TRBJ1-6
CDR3 DNA: TGTGCCAGCAGTCCGCTTTCAGGGGGTCGTTCACCCCTCCACTTT
CDR3 protein: CASSPLSGGRSPLHF

D gene: NA
V gene: TRBV29-1
clone size: many
J gene: TRBJ2-5
CDR3 DNA: TGCAGCGTTGCAGGGGAAACTGTCCGATCCAGGGAGACCCAGTACTTC
CDR3 protein: CSVAGETVRSRETQYF

D gene: NA
V gene: TRBV12-5
clone size: few
J gene: TRBJ1-1
CDR3 DNA: TGTGCTAGTGCCTCCTCGTCGGGGGTTTCTGCTGAAGCTTTCTTT
CDR3 protein: CASASSSGVSAEAFF

D gene: TRBD1
V gene: TRBV9
clone size: once
J gene: TRBJ2-4
CDR3 DNA: TGTGCCAGCAGCGCGGGACAGGGAGATCCGGGGGCCAAAAACATTCAGTACTTC
CDR3 protein: CASSAGQGDPGAKNIQYF

D gene: TRBD2
V gene: TRBV4-3
clone size: NA
J gene: TRBJ2-1
CDR3 DNA: TGCGCCAGCAGCCAAGATTTAGCGGGTCGGTATGAGCAGTTCTTC
CDR3 protein: CASSQDLAGRYEQFF

D gene: NA
V gene: TRBV20-1
clone size: NA
J gene: TRBJ2-7
CDR3 DNA: TGCAGTGCTGCCGGGGACGGTCGACTTGAGTTCTACGAGCAGTACTTC
CDR3 protein: CSAAGDGRLEFYEQYF

D gene: NA
V gene: TRBV10-3
clone size: many
J gene: TRBJ1-1
CDR3 DNA: TGTGCCATCAGTGGAACAAGCACTGAAGCTTTCTTT
CDR3 protein: CAISGTSTEAFF

D gene: TRBD1
V gene: TRBV5-1
clone size: NA
J gene: TRBJ2-7
CDR3 DNA: TGCGCCAGCAGCTCCTGGGACAGGGTAGACGAGCAGTACTTC
CDR3 protein: CASSSWDRVDEQYF

D gene: TRBD1
V gene: TRBV19
clone size: many
J gene: TRBJ1-5
CDR3 DNA: TGTGCCAGTAGCTCGACAGGGGATAGCCGGCAGCCCCAGCATTTT
CDR3 protein: CASSSTGDSRQPQHF

D gene: NA
V gene: TRBV6-1
clone size: once
J gene: TRBJ1-5
CDR3 DNA: TGTGCCACCAGAGGCAGGGCGGGCAATCAGCCCCAGCATTTT
CDR3 protein: CATRGRAGNQPQHF

D gene: NA
V gene: TRBV20-1
clone size: many
J gene: TRBJ2-7
CDR3 DNA: TGCAGTGCTAGAGACGCCAGGGGGGATTACGAGCAGTACTTC
CDR3 protein: CSARDARGDYEQYF

D gene: TRBD2
V gene: TRBV5-1
clone size: many
J gene: TRBJ2-7
CDR3 DNA: TGCGCCAGCAGCTTGGCCCCAGGAGCGGGAGCGAATGGCGAGCAGTACTTC
CDR3 protein: CASSLAPGAGANGEQYF

D gene: TRBD2
V gene: TRBV4-2
clone size: NA
J gene: TRBJ2-3
CDR3 DNA: TGTGCCAGCAGCCAAGATCCCAGCGGGGGGGCCTCAGATACGCGGTATTTT
CDR3 protein: CASSQDPSGGASDTRYF

D gene: NA
V gene: TRBV25-1
clone size: many
J gene: TRBJ2-3
CDR3 DNA: TGTGCCAGCAGTGAAATAGGGGGACACCTTTTT
CDR3 protein: CASSEIGGHLF

D gene: NA
V gene: TRBV7-2
clone size: NA
J gene: TRBJ1-1
CDR3 DNA: TGTGCCAGCAGAAAAGTGATGAACACTGAAGCTTTCTTT
CDR3 protein: CASRKVMNTEAFF

D gene: TRBD2
V gene: TRBV10-3
clone size: many
J gene: TRBJ2-2
CDR3 DNA: TGTGCCATCAGGACTAGCGGGGGTCCGAACACCGGGGAGCTGTTTTTT
CDR3 protein: CAIRTSGGPNTGELFF

D gene: NA
V gene: TRBV5-8
clone size: many
J gene: TRBJ1-2
CDR3 DNA: TGTGCCAGCAGCATGGGGGGGGTCGGCTACACCTTC
CDR3 protein: CASSMGGVGYTF

D gene: NA
V gene: TRBV29-1
clone size: few
J gene: TRBJ2-1
CDR3 DNA: TGCAGCGTTGTGCTGGGGGGCGGGGGTCCCTACTTGAATGAGCAGTTCTTC
CDR3 protein: CSVVLGGGGPYLNEQFF

D gene: NA
V gene: TRBV7-2
clone size: many
J gene: TRBJ1-6
CDR3 DNA: TGTGCCAGCAGCTTAAAGGCAGGGGATAATTCACCCCTCCACTTT
CDR3 protein: CASSLKAGDNSPLHF

D gene: NA
V gene: TRBV14
clone size: NA
J gene: TRBJ2-7
CDR3 DNA: TGTGCCAGCAGCCAAGGGAGGGGTCCGCACTTC
CDR3 protein: CASSQGRGPHF

D gene: TRBD1
V gene: TRBV25-1
clone size: NA
J gene: TRBJ2-5
CDR3 DNA: TGTGCCAGCAGTGGGACAGGGTCCGAGACCCAGTACTTC
CDR3 protein: CASSGTGSETQYF

D gene: NA
V gene: TRBV24-1
clone size: few
J gene: TRBJ2-1
CDR3 DNA: TGTGCCACCAGTGACACGACAACAGGGAACAATGAGCAGTTCTTC
CDR3 protein: CATSDTTTGNNEQFF

D gene: NA
V gene: TRBV5-1
clone size: NA
J gene: TRBJ2-3
CDR3 DNA: TGCGCCAGCAGCTTGGTCCCCGGGGCAGATACGCAGTATTTT
CDR3 protein: CASSLVPGADTQYF

D gene: TRBD1
V gene: TRBV20-1
clone size: many
J gene: TRBJ2-7
CDR3 DNA: TGCAGTGCTAGCACGGGGACAGGGGGAGGCTACGAGCAGTACTTC
CDR3 protein: CSASTGTGGGYEQYF

D gene: TRBD1
V gene: TRBV12-3/TRBV12-4
clone size: few
J gene: TRBJ1-2
CDR3 DNA: TGTGCCAGCAGTCCCTGGACAGGCCAACACCCATATGGCTACACCTTC
CDR3 protein: CASSPWTGQHPYGYTF

D gene: NA
V gene: TRBV29-1
clone size: few
J gene: TRBJ1-1
CDR3 DNA: TGCAGCGTTGGACTAGGGTCGTACACTGAAGCTTTCTTT
CDR3 protein: CSVGLGSYTEAFF

D gene: TRBD1
V gene: TRBV20-1
clone size: many
J gene: TRBJ2-3
CDR3 DNA: TGCAGTGCTAGGACCGCGCGGACAGGGAGCACAGATACGCAGTATTTT
CDR3 protein: CSARTARTGSTDTQYF

D gene: NA
V gene: TRBV5-1
clone size: NA
J gene: TRBJ1-6
CDR3 DNA: TGCGCCAGCAGGGAGGGACCGAATAATTCACCCCTCCACTTT
CDR3 protein: CASREGPNNSPLHF

D gene: NA
V gene: TRBV12-3/TRBV12-4
clone size: NA
J gene: TRBJ2-5
CDR3 DNA: TGTGCCAGCGGTTTAAGACAAGAGACCCAGTACTTC
CDR3 protein: CASGLRQETQYF

D gene: NA
V gene: TRBV5-4
clone size: NA
J gene: TRBJ1-6
CDR3 DNA: TGTGCCAGCAGCTTGGTCCCATCGACCCCCTATAATTCACCCCTCCACTTT
CDR3 protein: CASSLVPSTPYNSPLHF

D gene: TRBD1
V gene: TRBV2
clone size: NA
J gene: TRBJ2-1
CDR3 DNA: TGTGCCAGCAAACCGACAGGGAACAATGAGCAGTTCTTC
CDR3 protein: CASKPTGNNEQFF

D gene: NA
V gene: TRBV20-1
clone size: NA
J gene: TRBJ1-2
CDR3 DNA: TGCAGTGCTGTCGACGGGTTAGGTTGTGGCTACACCTTC
CDR3 protein: CSAVDGLGCGYTF

D gene: NA
V gene: TRBV2
clone size: many
J gene: TRBJ2-7
CDR3 DNA: TGTGCCAGCAGTGAAGCGCGGGCTAACTACGAGCAGTACTTC
CDR3 protein: CASSEARANYEQYF

D gene: NA
V gene: TRBV25-1
clone size: once
J gene: TRBJ1-1
CDR3 DNA: TGTGCCAGCCCACCACAGGCCATAGATGGCACTGAAGCTTTCTTT
CDR3 protein: CASPPQAIDGTEAFF

D gene: NA
V gene: TRBV7-3
clone size: NA
J gene: TRBJ2-1
CDR3 DNA: TGTGCCAGCAGCTTAACTGTGCGGGATGAGCAGTTCTTC
CDR3 protein: CASSLTVRDEQFF

D gene: NA
V gene: TRBV7-9
clone size: NA
J gene: TRBJ2-5
CDR3 DNA: TGTGCCAGCAGCTTAGATCGGATGCAAGAGACCCAGTACTTC
CDR3 protein: CASSLDRMQETQYF

D gene: NA
V gene: TRBV2
clone size: many
J gene: TRBJ2-6
CDR3 DNA: TGTGCCAGCAGTGAAAGTGCTGCTGGGGCCAACGTCCTGACTTTC
CDR3 protein: CASSESAAGANVLTF

D gene: TRBD1
V gene: TRBV5-1
clone size: few
J gene: TRBJ1-5
CDR3 DNA: TGCGCCAGCAGCTTGACCCCACCGGGACAGGGGTTTCAGCCCCAGCATTTT
CDR3 protein: CASSLTPPGQGFQPQHF

D gene: TRBD1
V gene: TRBV7-2
clone size: NA
J gene: TRBJ1-3
CDR3 DNA: TGTGCCAGCAGCTTAGCGCCGGGACAGGGGATGGGTAACACCATATATTTT
CDR3 protein: CASSLAPGQGMGNTIYF

D gene: TRBD2
V gene: TRBV2
clone size: NA
J gene: TRBJ2-2
CDR3 DNA: TGTGCCAGCAATGAGAGCGGGGGAGGGACCGGGGAGCTGTTTTTT
CDR3 protein: CASNESGGGTGELFF

D gene: NA
V gene: TRBV2
clone size: many
J gene: TRBJ1-6
CDR3 DNA: TGTGCCAGCACCCCAGGGCTAGGTTCACCCCTCCACTTT
CDR3 protein: CASTPGLGSPLHF

D gene: NA
V gene: TRBV2
clone size: NA
J gene: TRBJ1-5
CDR3 DNA: TGTGCCAGCAGTCTAGGACGGGGGGCGGGAAGGTGGCCCCAGCATTTT
CDR3 protein: CASSLGRGAGRWPQHF

D gene: NA
V gene: TRBV29-1
clone size: few
J gene: TRBJ2-5
CDR3 DNA: TGCTCCTGCACCCCGCAGGAGGTCTACAATGAGCAGTACTTC
CDR3 protein: CSCTPQEVYNEQYF